The T cell receptor beta chain under discussion was sequenced for a study of T cell changes during pregnancy in multiple sclerosis (dated by TCRdb to about 2019). About the study as a whole: Changes in the T cell repertoire over the course of pregnancy were examined in this study in women with multiple sclerosis.

With respect to this clone: What this receptor recognizes is not known. Qualities for individual bases were not recorded, and no much larger clone is one base off.

Receptor amplification or capture employed the immunoSEQ multiplex PCR assay. TCRdb mirrors the immuneACCESS table, restricted to in-frame sequences. Some clones are absent from its copies; in checked studies, under half trace to an unresolved V gene, and the reason for the others is unknown. The sample table lists about 26,000 clones, 89% of them with a count of one. Of the sample, 16% falls within the top ten clones. From a lookup of the germline V gene, CDR1 and CDR2 are MDHEN and SYDVKM. Germline trimming: 8 bases from V, 8 bases from J; junction bases outside gene matches: 8. The CDR3 measures 13 amino acids from cysteine to phenylalanine. The DNA shown is the 39-base CDR3, in frame from base 1.

Here the sequenced sample was CD8+ T cells from peripheral blood mononuclear cells, taken in the second trimester of pregnancy. The sequence came from a female donor with multiple sclerosis, enrolled in a pregnancy study. The chain joins TRBV28 to TRBJ2-1; the junction holds 8 bases that match TRBD1. The DNA reads as follows: TGTGCCAGCGGTCAGGGGGCCTTAGATGAGCAGTTCTTC. Its protein product is CASGQGALDEQFF. The entire variable domain, with the stretches around the CDR3 drawn from the reference TRBV28 and TRBJ2-1 proteins, is DVKVTQSSRYLVKRTGEKVFLECVQDMDHENMFWYRQDPGLGLRLIYFSYDVKMKEKGDIPEGYSVSREKKERFSLILESASTNQTSMYLCASGQGALDEQFFGPGTRLTVL.